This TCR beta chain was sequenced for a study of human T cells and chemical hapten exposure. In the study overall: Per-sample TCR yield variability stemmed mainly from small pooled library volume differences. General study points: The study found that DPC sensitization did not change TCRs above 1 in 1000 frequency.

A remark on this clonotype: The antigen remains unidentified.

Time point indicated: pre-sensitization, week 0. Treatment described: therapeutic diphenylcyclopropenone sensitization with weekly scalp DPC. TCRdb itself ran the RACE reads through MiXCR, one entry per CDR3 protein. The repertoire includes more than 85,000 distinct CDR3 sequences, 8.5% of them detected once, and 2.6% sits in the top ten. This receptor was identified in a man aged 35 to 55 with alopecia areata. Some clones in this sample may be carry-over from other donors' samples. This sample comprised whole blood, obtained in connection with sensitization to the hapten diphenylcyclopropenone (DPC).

For the CDR3, the DNA is TGTGCCAGCAGCCCCTATCCGGGACAGAGCTATGGCTACACCTTC. Translated, it gives CASSPYPGQSYGYTF. The chain recombines TRBV3-1 with TRBJ1-2; 7 bases are a match to TRBD1. This CDR3 is 15 amino acids long. V shed 4 bases and J 4 bases; nucleotides not matched to a gene: 9. CDR1 LGHDT and CDR2 YNNKEL come from the germline V gene (reference sequence).